This entry features one TCR beta chain sequence. Clones were sequenced by immunoSEQ multiplex PCR, and TCRdb holds only the in-frame ones, with some missing. The sample consists of about 28,000 clones, around four fifths of them appearing once. This record comes from a study of OX40 agonist ivuxolimab in advanced cancers. At the level of the study: A mean age of roughly 66 years, range roughly 23 to 85, was recorded, and approximately 80% were male. Eligibility admitted prior anti-PD-1, anti-PD-L1 or anti-CTLA-4 therapy; around 42% had some. Three patients, one with hepatocellular carcinoma and two with cutaneous melanoma, achieved partial responses.

Germline lookup yields CDR1 SGHAT and CDR2 FQDESV (reference sequence). Trimming took off 5 bases at V and 3 bases at J, with 10 bases between the two ends. There are 13 residues in the CDR3. The receptor was derived from an adult with an advanced solid tumor such as melanoma, head and neck, liver or kidney cancer. Sequenced here: CD4+ or CD8+ T cells sorted from blood, sampled in a trial of the OX40 agonist ivuxolimab. V usage is TRBV11-1 and J usage is TRBJ1-1; D call uncertain. CDR3 sequence: CASSIGPYTEAFF. In DNA form, the CDR3 reads TGTGCCAGCAGCATTGGACCGTACACTGAAGCTTTCTTT.